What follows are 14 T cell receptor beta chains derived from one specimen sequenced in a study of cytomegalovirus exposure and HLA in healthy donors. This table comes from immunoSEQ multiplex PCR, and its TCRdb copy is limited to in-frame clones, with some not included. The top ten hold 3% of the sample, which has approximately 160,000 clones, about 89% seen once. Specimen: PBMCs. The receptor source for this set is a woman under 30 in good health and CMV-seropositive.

The CDR3 DNA sequence: TGTGCCAGCAGCACGGAGTCCAATGAGCAGTTCTTC. Its translation is CASSTESNEQFF. The V gene is TRBV9, the J gene TRBJ2-1; D unclear. The CDR3 runs 12 residues. CDR1 and CDR2 from the germline V gene are SGDLS and YYNGEE. V was pared by 4 bases and J by 6 bases, with 8 bases between. Full variable domain (missing parts from reference TRBV9 and TRBJ2-1): DSGVTQTPKHLITATGQRVTLRCSPRSGDLSVYWYQQSLDQGLQFLIQYYNGEERAKGNILERFSAQQFPDLHSELNLSSLELGDSALYFCASSTESNEQFFGPGTRLTVL.

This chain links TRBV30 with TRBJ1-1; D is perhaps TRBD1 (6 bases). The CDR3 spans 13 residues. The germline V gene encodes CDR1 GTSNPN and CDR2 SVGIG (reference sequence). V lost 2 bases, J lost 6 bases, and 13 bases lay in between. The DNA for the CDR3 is TGTGCCTGGAGTACACAGGGTTTTTCTGAAGCTTTCTTT. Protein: CAWSTQGFSEAFF.

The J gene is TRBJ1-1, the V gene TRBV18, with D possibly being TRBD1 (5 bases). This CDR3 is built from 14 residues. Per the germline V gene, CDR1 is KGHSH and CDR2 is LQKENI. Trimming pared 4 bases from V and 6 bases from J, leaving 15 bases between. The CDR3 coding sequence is TGTGCCAGCTCACAACTCAGGGAAGGGGCTGAAGCTTTCTTT. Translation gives CASSQLREGAEAFF. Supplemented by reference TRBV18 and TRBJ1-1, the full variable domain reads NAGVMQNPRHLVRRRGQEARLRCSPMKGHSHVYWYRQLPEEGLKFMVYLQKENIIDESGMPKERFSAEFPKEGPSILRIQQVVRGDSAAYFCASSQLREGAEAFFGQGTRLTVV.

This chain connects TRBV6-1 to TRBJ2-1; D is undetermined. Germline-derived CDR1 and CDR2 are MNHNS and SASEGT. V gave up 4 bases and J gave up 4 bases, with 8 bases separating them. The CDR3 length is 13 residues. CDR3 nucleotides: TGTGCCAGCAGTGCTACTTGGTACAATGAGCAGTTCTTC. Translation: CASSATWYNEQFF.

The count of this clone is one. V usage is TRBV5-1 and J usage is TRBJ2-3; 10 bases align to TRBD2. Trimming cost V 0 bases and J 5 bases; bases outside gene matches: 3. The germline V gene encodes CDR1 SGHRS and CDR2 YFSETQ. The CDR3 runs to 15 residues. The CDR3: CASSLGAGGVDTQYF. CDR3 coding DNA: TGCGCCAGCAGCTTGGGAGCGGGAGGGGTAGATACGCAGTATTTT.

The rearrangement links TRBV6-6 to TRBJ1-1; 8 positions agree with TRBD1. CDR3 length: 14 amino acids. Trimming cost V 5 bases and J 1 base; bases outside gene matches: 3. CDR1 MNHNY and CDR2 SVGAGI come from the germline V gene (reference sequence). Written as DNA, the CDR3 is TGTGCCAGCAGTAACAGGGGGGAGAACACTGAAGCTTTCTTT. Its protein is CASSNRGENTEAFF.

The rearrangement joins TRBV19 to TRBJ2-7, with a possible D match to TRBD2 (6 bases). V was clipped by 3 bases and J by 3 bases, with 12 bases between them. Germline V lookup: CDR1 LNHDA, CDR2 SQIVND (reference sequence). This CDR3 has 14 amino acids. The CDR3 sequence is CASSMGGRVYEQYF. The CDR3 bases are TGTGCCAGTAGTATGGGAGGCAGGGTCTACGAGCAGTACTTC.

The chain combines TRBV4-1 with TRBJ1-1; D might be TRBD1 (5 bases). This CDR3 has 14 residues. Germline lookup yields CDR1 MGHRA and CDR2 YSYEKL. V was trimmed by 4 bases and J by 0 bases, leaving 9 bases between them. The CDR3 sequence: CASSRPGVNTEAFF. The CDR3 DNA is TGCGCCAGCAGCCGCCCGGGGGTGAACACTGAAGCTTTCTTT.

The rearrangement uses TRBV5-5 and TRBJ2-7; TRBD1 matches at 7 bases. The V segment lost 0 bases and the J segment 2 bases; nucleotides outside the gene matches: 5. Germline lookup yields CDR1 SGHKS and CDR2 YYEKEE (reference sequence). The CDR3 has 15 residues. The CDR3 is CASSLVGGQTYEQYF. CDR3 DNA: TGTGCCAGCAGCTTGGTAGGGGGACAGACCTACGAGCAGTACTTC.

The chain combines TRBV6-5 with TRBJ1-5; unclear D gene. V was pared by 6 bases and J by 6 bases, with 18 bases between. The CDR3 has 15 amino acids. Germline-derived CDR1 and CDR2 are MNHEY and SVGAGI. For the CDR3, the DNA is TGTGCCAGCAGCCTGAGGCGCGCCCCGGGTCAGCCCCAGCATTTT. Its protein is CASSLRRAPGQPQHF.

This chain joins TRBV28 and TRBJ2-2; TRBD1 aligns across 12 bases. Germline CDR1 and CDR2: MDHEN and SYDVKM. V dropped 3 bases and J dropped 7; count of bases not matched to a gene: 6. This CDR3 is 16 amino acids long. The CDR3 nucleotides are TGTGCCAGCAGTTTGTGGGGACAGGGGGCAAGCGGGGAGCTGTTTTTT. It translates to CASSLWGQGASGELFF.

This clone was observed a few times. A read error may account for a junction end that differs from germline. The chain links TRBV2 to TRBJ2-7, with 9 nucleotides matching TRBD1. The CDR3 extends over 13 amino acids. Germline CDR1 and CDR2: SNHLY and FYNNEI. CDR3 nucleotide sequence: TGTGCCATCAGTCCGGGACAGGGATTGGAGCAGTACTTC. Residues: CAISPGQGLEQYF.

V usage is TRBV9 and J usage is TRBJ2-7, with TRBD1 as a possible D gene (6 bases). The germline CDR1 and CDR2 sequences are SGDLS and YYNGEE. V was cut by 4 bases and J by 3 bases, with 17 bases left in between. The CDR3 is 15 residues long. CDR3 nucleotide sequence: TGTGCCAGCAGCCCAGAGACAGGCCAATTCTACGAGCAGTACTTC. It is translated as CASSPETGQFYEQYF. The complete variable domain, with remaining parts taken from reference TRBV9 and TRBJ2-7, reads DSGVTQTPKHLITATGQRVTLRCSPRSGDLSVYWYQQSLDQGLQFLIQYYNGEERAKGNILERFSAQQFPDLHSELNLSSLELGDSALYFCASSPETGQFYEQYFGPGTRLTVT.

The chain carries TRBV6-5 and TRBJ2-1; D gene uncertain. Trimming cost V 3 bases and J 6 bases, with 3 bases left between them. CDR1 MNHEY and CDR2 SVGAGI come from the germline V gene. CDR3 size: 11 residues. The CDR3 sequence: CASSYLNEQFF. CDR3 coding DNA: TGTGCCAGCAGTTATCTCAATGAGCAGTTCTTC.